A single sample is the source of the 10 T cell receptor beta chains below, sequenced in a study of T cell responses to AZD1222 COVID-19 vaccine. Assay: immunoSEQ multiplex PCR; the TCRdb copy retains only in-frame clones and omits some. The data show approximately 31,000 clones, roughly 90% seen once. Here the sequenced sample was peripheral blood, taken 28 days after the second AZD1222 dose. The receptor source for this set is an adult who received the AZD1222 COVID-19 vaccine.

V usage is TRBV5-5 and J usage is TRBJ1-2; D gene ambiguous. The CDR3 contains 16 residues. Germline CDR1 is SGHKS and CDR2 is YYEKEE (reference sequence). Trimming pared 0 bases from V and 4 bases from J, leaving 16 bases between. The CDR3 protein is CASSLAPVSNSYGYTF. The CDR3 region has the DNA TGTGCCAGCAGCTTGGCCCCTGTCAGTAACTCCTATGGCTACACCTTC.

This rearrangement joins TRBV25-1 to TRBJ2-3; the match to TRBD2 covers 13 bases. Germline CDR1 and CDR2: MGHDK and SYGVNS. The CDR3 totals 16 residues. V lost 6 bases and J lost 7; bases outside the gene matches: 10. The CDR3 reads CASRGPTSGGAHTQYF. The CDR3 nucleotides are TGTGCCAGCAGAGGACCTACTAGCGGGGGGGCTCATACGCAGTATTTT.

This chain joins TRBV5-1 and TRBJ2-5; the match to TRBD2 covers 11 bases. The CDR3 is 17 residues long. Germline V gene data show CDR1 as SGHRS and CDR2 as YFSETQ. The trim removed 0 bases at V and 4 bases at J, leaving 8 bases unmatched. CDR3 region: CASSLGQRLAGGETQYF. CDR3 bases: TGCGCCAGCAGCTTGGGTCAGAGGCTAGCGGGGGGAGAGACCCAGTACTTC.

In this sample, this clone turned up a few times. The chain links TRBV19 to TRBJ2-7, with a weak D call TRBD2 (6 bases). Trimming took 0 bases from V and 0 from J, leaving 15 bases between them. Germline assignment: CDR1 LNHDA and CDR2 SQIVND (reference sequence). The CDR3 sequence is 17 residues long. DNA for the CDR3: TGTGCCAGTAGTATAGACTTCAGCCGGGAGCACTCCTACGAGCAGTACTTC. It is translated as CASSIDFSREHSYEQYF.

The rearrangement joins TRBV24-1 to TRBJ2-3; 12 positions agree with TRBD2. The V gene's germline CDR1 is KGHDR and CDR2 SFDVKD. J lost 2 bases, V lost 6 bases, and 2 bases had no gene match. This CDR3 is 15 amino acids long. The CDR3 coding sequence is TGTGCCACCAGTCTAGCGGGGGGGAACACAGATACGCAGTATTTT. Translating gives CATSLAGGNTDTQYF.

J is TRBJ2-1 and V is TRBV29-1; 10 bases align to TRBD1. This CDR3 has 14 residues. Trimming cost V 5 bases and J 4 bases; bases outside gene matches: 5. The germline V gene has CDR1 SQVTM and CDR2 ANQGSEA. CDR3 protein: CSVPGTGEYNEQFF. For the CDR3, the DNA is TGCAGCGTTCCGGGGACAGGGGAGTACAATGAGCAGTTCTTC.

The J gene is TRBJ2-7, the V gene TRBV4-3; 11 bases fit TRBD2. Germline V gene sequence: CDR1 LGHNA, CDR2 YSLEER. Unmatched junction bases numbered 7, after V lost 0 bases and J lost 0 bases. The CDR3 consists of 18 residues. The CDR3 nucleotides are TGCGCCAGCAGCCAAGATGCTAGCGGGGGGTTTAGCTCCTACGAGCAGTACTTC. Residues: CASSQDASGGFSSYEQYF.

This sequence joins TRBV5-1 and TRBJ1-2; a possible D gene is TRBD1 (6 bases). Trimming took 0 bases from V and 4 from J, leaving 13 bases between them. The CDR3 totals 15 residues. CDR1 and CDR2 (germline): SGHRS, YFSETQ. CDR3 nucleotides: TGCGCCAGCAGCTTGGAGGACAGTGGACGCTATGGCTACACCTTC. Translated: CASSLEDSGRYGYTF.

The V gene is TRBV29-1, the J gene TRBJ2-7; 9 nucleotides agree with TRBD1. The CDR3 loop spans 14 amino acids. V shed 6 bases and J 2 bases; nucleotides not matched to a gene: 8. Germline CDR1 reads SQVTM; CDR2 reads ANQGSEA. The CDR3: CSVAGQGLTYEQYF. DNA for the CDR3: TGCAGCGTCGCCGGACAGGGGCTTACCTACGAGCAGTACTTC.

The chain employs TRBV7-3 and TRBJ1-2; TRBD1 matches at 9 bases. Germline V CDR1 and CDR2: SGHTA, FQGTGA. The CDR3 is made up of 16 amino acids. V was pared by 0 bases and J by 6 bases, with 8 bases of the junction left unmatched. CDR3 nucleotide sequence: TGTGCCAGCAGCTTAACAGGAGGACAGGGGTCGCATGGCTACACCTTC. This translates into CASSLTGGQGSHGYTF. The entire variable domain, with the rest obtained from reference TRBV7-3 and TRBJ1-2, is as follows: GAGVSQTPSNKVTEKGKYVELRCDPISGHTALYWYRQSLGQGPEFLIYFQGTGAADDSGLPNDRFFAVRPEGSVSTLKIQRTERGDSAVYLCASSLTGGQGSHGYTFGSGTRLTVV.